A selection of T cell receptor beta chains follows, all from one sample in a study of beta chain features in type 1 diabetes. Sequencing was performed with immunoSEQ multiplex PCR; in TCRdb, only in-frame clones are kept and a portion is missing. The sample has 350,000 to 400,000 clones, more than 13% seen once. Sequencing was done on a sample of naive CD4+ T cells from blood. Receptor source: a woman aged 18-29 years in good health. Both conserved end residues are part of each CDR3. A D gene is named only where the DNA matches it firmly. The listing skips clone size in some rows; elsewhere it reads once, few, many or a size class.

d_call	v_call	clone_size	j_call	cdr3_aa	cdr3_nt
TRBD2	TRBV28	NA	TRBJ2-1	CASSLLLAGGGNEQFF	TGTGCCAGCAGTTTACTACTAGCGGGAGGGGGTAATGAGCAGTTCTTC
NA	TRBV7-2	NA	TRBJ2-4	CASSSFSGGPGNIQYF	TGTGCCAGCAGCTCCTTTTCGGGCGGGCCGGGAAACATTCAGTACTTC
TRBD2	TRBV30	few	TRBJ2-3	CAWRPLGTSSDTQYF	TGTGCCTGGCGCCCTCTCGGGACTAGTTCGGATACGCAGTATTTT
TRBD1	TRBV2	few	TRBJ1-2	CASSFGQGAYGYTF	TGTGCCAGCAGCTTTGGACAGGGGGCGTATGGCTACACCTTC
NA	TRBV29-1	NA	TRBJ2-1	CSVDKRMVNEQFF	TGCAGCGTTGATAAGCGGATGGTCAATGAGCAGTTCTTC
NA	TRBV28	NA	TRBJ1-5	CASLTPGYDQPQHF	TGTGCCAGCCTGACCCCAGGGTACGATCAGCCCCAGCATTTT
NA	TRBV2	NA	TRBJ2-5	CASRQTQQETQYF	TGTGCCAGCAGACAAACACAACAAGAGACCCAGTACTTC
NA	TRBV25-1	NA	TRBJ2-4	CASSESGRVGAKNIQYF	TGTGCCAGCAGTGAATCGGGCAGGGTCGGAGCCAAAAACATTCAGTACTTC
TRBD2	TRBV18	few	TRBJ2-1	CASSPGLAGNEQFF	TGTGCCAGCTCCCCAGGACTAGCGGGGAATGAGCAGTTCTTC
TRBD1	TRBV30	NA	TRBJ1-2	CAWSPGQGYGYTF	TGTGCCTGGAGCCCGGGACAGGGCTATGGCTACACCTTC
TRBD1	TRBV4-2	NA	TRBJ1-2	CASSQRTPGGADYGYTF	TGTGCCAGCAGCCAGCGAACCCCAGGGGGCGCGGACTACGGCTACACCTTC
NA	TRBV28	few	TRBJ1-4	CASSLSGERYIF	TGTGCCAGCAGCCTTAGCGGGGAGCGGTATATTTTT
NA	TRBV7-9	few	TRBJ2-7	CASSPREVHYEQYF	TGTGCCAGCAGCCCAAGGGAGGTCCACTACGAGCAGTACTTC
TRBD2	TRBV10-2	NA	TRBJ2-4	CASSVVPSGENIQYF	TGCGCCAGCAGTGTGGTTCCTAGCGGGGAAAACATTCAGTACTTC
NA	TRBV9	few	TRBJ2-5	CASSSRSLESQETQYF	TGTGCCAGCAGCTCACGGAGTTTGGAGTCCCAAGAGACCCAGTACTTC